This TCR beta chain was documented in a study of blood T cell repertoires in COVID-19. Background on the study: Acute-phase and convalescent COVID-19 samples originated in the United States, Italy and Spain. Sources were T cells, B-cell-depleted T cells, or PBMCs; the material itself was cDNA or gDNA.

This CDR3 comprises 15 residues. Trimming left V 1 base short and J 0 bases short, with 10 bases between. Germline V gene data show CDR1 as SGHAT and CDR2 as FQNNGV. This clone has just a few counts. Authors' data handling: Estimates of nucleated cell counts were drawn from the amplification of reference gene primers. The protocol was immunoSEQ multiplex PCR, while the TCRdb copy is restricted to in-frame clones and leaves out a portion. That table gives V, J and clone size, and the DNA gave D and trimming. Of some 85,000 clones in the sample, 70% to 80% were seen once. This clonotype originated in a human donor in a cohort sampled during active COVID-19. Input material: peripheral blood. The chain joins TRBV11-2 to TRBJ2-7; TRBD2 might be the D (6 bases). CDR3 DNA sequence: TGTGCCAGCAGCTTAGTTCGGGGGAGCTCCTACGAGCAGTACTTC. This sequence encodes CASSLVRGSSYEQYF. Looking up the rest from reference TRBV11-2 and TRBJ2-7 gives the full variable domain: EAGVAQSPRYKIIEKRQSVAFWCNPISGHATLYWYQQILGQGPKLLIQFQNNGVVDDSQLPKDRFSAERLKGVDSTLKIQPAKLEDSAVYLCASSLVRGSSYEQYFGPGTRLTVT.